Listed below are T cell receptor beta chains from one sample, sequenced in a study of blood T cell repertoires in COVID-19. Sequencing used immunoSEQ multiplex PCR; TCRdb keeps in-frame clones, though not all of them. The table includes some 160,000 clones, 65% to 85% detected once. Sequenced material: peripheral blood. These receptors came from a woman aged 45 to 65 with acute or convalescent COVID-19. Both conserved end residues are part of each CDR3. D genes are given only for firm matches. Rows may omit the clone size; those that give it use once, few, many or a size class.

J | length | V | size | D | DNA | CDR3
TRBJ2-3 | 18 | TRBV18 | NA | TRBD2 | TGTGCCAGCTCACCACGCAACTTCAGGACTAGCGAAACAGATACACAGTATTTT | CASSPRNFRTSETDTQYF
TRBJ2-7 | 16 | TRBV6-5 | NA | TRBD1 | TGTGCCAGCAGTTACGGCCGTCGGACAGGGGCCTACGAGCAGTACTTC | CASSYGRRTGAYEQYF
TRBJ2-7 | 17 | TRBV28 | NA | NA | TGTGCCAGCAGAAAGGGGGGATTAGGACAGGCCCTGGGCGAGCAGTACTTC | CASRKGGLGQALGEQYF
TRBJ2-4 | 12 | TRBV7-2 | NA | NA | TGTGCCAGCAGCTTTGGGACAAGCTTTCAGTACTTC | CASSFGTSFQYF
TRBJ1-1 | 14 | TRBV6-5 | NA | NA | TGTGCCAGCAGTTACTCGGCAGGGCAGACTGAAGCTTTCTTT | CASSYSAGQTEAFF
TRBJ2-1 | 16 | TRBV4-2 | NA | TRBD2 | TGTGCCAGCAGCCTGGCAGTGTTCGGGGGGGCCGATGAGCAGTTCTTC | CASSLAVFGGADEQFF
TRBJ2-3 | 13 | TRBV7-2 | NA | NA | TGTGCCAGCGTGGCGGGGTACACAGATACGCAGTATTTT | CASVAGYTDTQYF
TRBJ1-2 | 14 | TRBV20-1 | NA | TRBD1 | TGCAGTGCTAGTCGCCGGGGACAGGCCTATGGCTACACCTTC | CSASRRGQAYGYTF
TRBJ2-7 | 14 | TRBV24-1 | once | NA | TGTGCCACCAGTGATTCTGGGGGCGAAGGCGAGCAGTACTTC | CATSDSGGEGEQYF
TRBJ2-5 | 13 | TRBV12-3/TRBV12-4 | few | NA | TGTGCCAGCAGTTTGGGAGGGGGAGAGACCCAGTACTTC | CASSLGGGETQYF
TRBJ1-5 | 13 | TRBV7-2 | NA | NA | TGTGCCAGCGGTATCACAGTCAATCAGCCCCAGCATTTT | CASGITVNQPQHF